A single sample gave rise to the 13 T cell receptor beta chains below, sequenced in a study of blood T cell repertoires in COVID-19. Profiling relied on immunoSEQ multiplex PCR, and the TCRdb table lists in-frame clones only, not all of them. The sample consists of some 250,000 clones, about 87% of them appearing once. Sequenced input: peripheral blood. Every receptor here comes from an older woman with COVID-19, enrolled during active disease.

The chain is built from TRBV15 and TRBJ2-7, with 8 bases identical to TRBD2. The CDR3 has 15 residues. The germline gives CDR1 LNHNV, CDR2 YYDKDF (reference sequence). J was trimmed by 2 bases and V by 0 bases; bases with no gene match: 3. This CDR3 is CATSRDQGLAYEQYF. As DNA, the CDR3 is TGTGCCACCAGCAGAGATCAGGGACTAGCCTACGAGCAGTACTTC.

This chain links TRBV29-1 with TRBJ2-7, with a possible D match to TRBD2 (6 bases). The length of the CDR3 is 11 residues. The V end lost 4 bases, the J end lost 2 bases, and 6 bases lay between the germline ends. Per the germline V gene, CDR1 is SQVTM and CDR2 is ANQGSEA. The DNA for the CDR3 is TGCAGCGTTGGACTAGCCTACGAGCAGTACTTC. Protein product: CSVGLAYEQYF.

The rearrangement links TRBV11-2 to TRBJ2-1, with TRBD2 matching over 8 bases. Per germline, CDR1 SGHAT and CDR2 FQNNGV. V lost 5 bases and J lost 0; bases outside the gene matches: 9. The CDR3 is 17 residues long. The CDR3 is CASSPRVAGLSYNEQFF. CDR3 in DNA: TGTGCCAGCAGCCCGAGGGTAGCGGGACTCTCCTACAATGAGCAGTTCTTC.

This chain joins TRBV28 and TRBJ1-4; the D gene is possibly TRBD1 (6 bases). V shed 2 bases and J shed 7 bases, with 11 bases lying between them. Per germline, CDR1 MDHEN and CDR2 SYDVKM. The CDR3 covers 14 residues. As DNA, the CDR3 is TGTGCCAGCAGTTTACTCGGGACATTTGAAAAACTGTTTTTT. It specifies CASSLLGTFEKLFF.

The CDR3: CASSPTDRVPYGYTF. DNA for the CDR3: TGTGCCAGCTCACCGACGGACAGGGTTCCCTATGGCTACACCTTC. V is TRBV18 and J is TRBJ1-2; 8 nucleotides line up with TRBD1. The junction had 7 bases not matched to a gene; V was cut back by 3 bases and J by 4 bases. The CDR3 consists of 15 residues. Germline V CDR1 and CDR2: KGHSH, LQKENI.

The chain combines TRBV19 with TRBJ2-5, with 11 nucleotides matching TRBD2. CDR1 LNHDA and CDR2 SQIVND come from the germline V gene (reference sequence). The CDR3 consists of 17 residues. Trimming removed 5 bases from V and 5 bases from J; junction bases left unmatched: 13. The CDR3 bases are TGTGCCAGTAGTGGGCTAGCGGGAGGCCCGGGGAGGGAGACCCAGTACTTC. Its protein product is CASSGLAGGPGRETQYF. The complete variable domain, with remaining parts taken from reference TRBV19 and TRBJ2-5, reads DGGITQSPKYLFRKEGQNVTLSCEQNLNHDAMYWYRQDPGQGLRLIYYSQIVNDFQKGDIAEGYSVSREKKESFPLTVTSAQKNPTAFYLCASSGLAGGPGRETQYFGPGTRLLVL.

The rearrangement uses TRBV5-5 and TRBJ2-7, with a possible D match to TRBD2 (5 bases). V lost 0 bases, J lost 1 base, and 8 bases lay in between. This CDR3 contains 14 residues. Per germline, CDR1 SGHKS and CDR2 YYEKEE (reference sequence). The CDR3 here is CASSLAGVSYEQYF. The CDR3 DNA reads TGTGCCAGCAGCTTGGCCGGGGTTTCCTACGAGCAGTACTTC.

The chain has TRBV6-5 and TRBJ1-5, with D tentatively TRBD1 (5 bases). CDR1 is MNHEY, CDR2 SVGAGI, per germline. The CDR3 contains 14 residues. Trimming shortened V by 10 bases and J by 1 base, and 14 bases separated the two germline ends. The CDR3 reads CAISDTWSNQPQHF. The DNA for the CDR3 is TGTGCCATTTCGGACACGTGGAGCAATCAGCCCCAGCATTTT.

The V and J genes are TRBV4-2 and TRBJ2-5, with TRBD2 as a possible D gene (6 bases). The CDR3 length is 16 residues. CDR1 and CDR2 (germline): LGHNA, YNFKEQ. Trimming left V 2 bases short and J 2 bases short, with 15 bases between. CDR3 loop: CASSQRLFGTQETQYF. The CDR3 DNA reads TGTGCCAGCAGCCAACGACTTTTCGGGACTCAAGAGACCCAGTACTTC.

This clone was observed once. The rearrangement joins TRBV30 to TRBJ1-2; maybe TRBD1 (5 bases). The CDR3 has 13 residues. The germline V gene has CDR1 GTSNPN and CDR2 SVGIG (reference sequence). V gave up 8 bases and J gave up 0 bases, with 13 bases separating them. CDR3 sequence: CAQQVKTNYGYTF. CDR3 bases: TGTGCCCAACAGGTGAAGACTAACTATGGCTACACCTTC.

This clone was counted a single time. The V call is TRBV6-5, the J call TRBJ1-1; D is unresolved. V lost 6 bases, J lost 5 bases, and 13 bases lay in between. Germline V CDR1 and CDR2: MNHEY, SVGAGI. This CDR3 contains 13 residues. DNA for the CDR3: TGTGCCAGCAGCCCACAGAAGTGGACTGAAGCTTTCTTT. Its translation is CASSPQKWTEAFF.

The CDR3 DNA is TGTGCCAGCAGCGGGGACTTCAGCTCCTACGAGCAGTACTTC. It yields the protein CASSGDFSSYEQYF. The chain recombines TRBV9 with TRBJ2-7, with D maybe TRBD2 (6 bases). V shed 3 bases and J shed 0 bases, with 10 bases lying between them. Germline V gene data show CDR1 as SGDLS and CDR2 as YYNGEE. This CDR3 has 14 residues.

This chain uses TRBV19 with TRBJ2-7, with a weak D call TRBD2 (6 bases). The CDR3 sequence is 15 residues long. The ends were cut back, 4 bases at V and 11 bases at J, with 24 bases in the middle. The germline gives CDR1 LNHDA, CDR2 SQIVND (reference sequence). CDR3 DNA sequence: TGTGCCAGTAGTACGGAGGGGCGGGTTGGGTCTACGAAGTACTTC. This codes for CASSTEGRVGSTKYF.